These T cell receptor beta chains were read from a single sample in a study of blood T cells in healthy people across ages. TCRdb re-called the 5' RACE reads with MiXCR, one entry per CDR3 protein. The repertoire holds 1.5 million or so distinct CDR3 sequences, with 42% as singletons. The material sequenced was blood. The receptors come from a woman between 18 and 29 years old in good health. Both conserved end residues are part of each CDR3. Each record gives: D gene, J gene, V gene, clone size, CDR3 protein, CDR3 DNA. A D gene is named only where the DNA matches it firmly. Clone size is stated in some rows and not others, as once, few, many or a class when expanded.

- | TRBJ1-4 | TRBV2 | - | CASSGTELNEKLFF | TGTGCCAGCAGTGGTACAGAACTAAATGAAAAACTGTTTTTT
- | TRBJ2-5 | TRBV6-1 | - | CASSEAGLWETQYF | TGTGCCAGCAGTGAAGCCGGACTTTGGGAGACCCAGTACTTC
TRBD1 | TRBJ1-2 | TRBV6-2/TRBV6-3 | - | CASRRQGLDYGYTF | TGTGCCAGCAGGCGACAGGGCTTAGACTATGGCTACACCTTC
- | TRBJ1-2 | TRBV28 | few | CASSEGFLLGYTF | TGTGCCAGCAGTGAGGGTTTTTTACTAGGCTACACCTTC
- | TRBJ2-7 | TRBV15 | few | CATSRDRGNYEQYF | TGTGCCACCAGCAGAGATAGGGGAAACTACGAGCAGTACTTC
- | TRBJ2-7 | TRBV27 | few | CASSWNSAYYEQYF | TGTGCCAGCAGCTGGAATAGCGCTTACTACGAGCAGTACTTC
TRBD1 | TRBJ1-4 | TRBV7-9 | few | CASRQGRATNEKLFF | TGTGCCAGCAGACAGGGGAGAGCAACTAATGAAAAACTGTTTTTT
TRBD2 | TRBJ2-7 | TRBV7-2 | many | CASAGTSIYEQYF | TGTGCCAGCGCCGGGACTAGCATCTACGAGCAGTACTTC
- | TRBJ2-7 | TRBV12-3/TRBV12-4 | - | CASSPGGTRGYEQYF | TGTGCCAGCAGTCCCGGGGGCACACGGGGGTACGAGCAGTACTTC
- | TRBJ2-1 | TRBV7-8 | once | CASSLHLNNEQFF | TGTGCCAGCAGCTTACACCTAAACAATGAGCAGTTCTTC
- | TRBJ2-3 | TRBV6-6 | - | CASRSTGTDTQYF | TGTGCCAGCAGGTCCACGGGAACAGATACGCAGTATTTT
- | TRBJ2-5 | TRBV7-6 | - | CASSPKTAYQETQYF | TGTGCCAGCAGCCCCAAGACGGCTTACCAAGAGACCCAGTACTTC
- | TRBJ1-3 | TRBV10-3 | many | CAISETEGNTIYF | TGTGCCATCAGTGAGACCGAAGGAAACACCATATATTTT
- | TRBJ2-7 | TRBV3-1 | few | CASSPAGGSSYGQYF | TGTGCCAGCAGCCCCGCTGGCGGGTCTTCCTACGGGCAGTACTTC
- | TRBJ1-5 | TRBV27 | - | CASSLRREPQPQHF | TGTGCCAGCAGTTTACGCAGGGAACCTCAGCCCCAGCATTTT
- | TRBJ2-3 | TRBV24-1 | once | CATSDSPPATQYF | TGTGCCACCAGTGATTCCCCACCGGCCACGCAGTATTTT
TRBD1 | TRBJ2-7 | TRBV5-1 | - | CASSQSRGGQNSYEQYF | TGCGCCAGCAGCCAATCCCGAGGGGGCCAAAACTCCTACGAGCAGTACTTC
- | TRBJ1-4 | TRBV15 | few | CATSLGGEKLFF | TGTGCCACCAGCCTAGGGGGGGAAAAACTGTTTTTT
- | TRBJ1-2 | TRBV3-1 | few | CASSIQGPYGYTF | TGTGCCAGCAGCATACAGGGTCCCTATGGCTACACCTTC
TRBD2 | TRBJ2-1 | TRBV5-6 | - | CASSRGALAGGFNEQFF | TGTGCCAGCAGTCGAGGGGCTCTAGCGGGAGGTTTCAATGAGCAGTTCTTC
- | TRBJ1-4 | TRBV5-1 | few | CASSPQFTGEKLFF | TGCGCCAGCAGCCCACAATTTACAGGGGAAAAACTGTTTTTT
- | TRBJ2-1 | TRBV4-1 | - | CASSTARSSYNEQFF | TGCGCCAGCAGCACAGCCCGGAGCTCCTACAATGAGCAGTTCTTC
TRBD2 | TRBJ2-3 | TRBV20-1 | - | CSASELRGSGRTDTQYF | TGCAGTGCTAGTGAGTTGCGAGGGAGCGGGAGAACAGATACGCAGTATTTT
TRBD1 | TRBJ2-7 | TRBV5-1 | few | CASSRDRAMSYEQYF | TGCGCCAGCAGCCGAGACAGGGCTATGTCCTACGAGCAGTACTTC
- | TRBJ2-5 | TRBV9 | - | CASSVEPIGQETQYF | TGTGCCAGCAGCGTAGAACCAATTGGGCAAGAGACCCAGTACTTC
TRBD2 | TRBJ2-1 | TRBV20-1 | many | CSAKLAGASDEQFF | TGCAGTGCTAAACTAGCGGGGGCGAGTGATGAGCAGTTCTTC
TRBD2 | TRBJ2-1 | TRBV27 | many | CASTILARGGNEQFF | TGTGCCAGCACTATACTAGCGCGGGGGGGAAATGAGCAGTTCTTC
- | TRBJ1-2 | TRBV6-1 | few | CASSPQGGLAYGYTF | TGTGCCAGCAGCCCCCAAGGGGGTCTGGCGTATGGCTACACCTTC
- | TRBJ2-7 | TRBV7-8 | - | CASIAALGFPYEQYF | TGTGCCAGCATTGCCGCCCTAGGGTTCCCGTACGAGCAGTACTTC
- | TRBJ2-6 | TRBV11-2 | once | CASSLSPSVRGSAGANVLTF | TGTGCCAGCAGCTTATCCCCCTCCGTCAGGGGATCGGCGGGGGCCAACGTCCTGACTTTC
TRBD1 | TRBJ1-5 | TRBV27 | - | CASSPRDRGFNQPQHF | TGTGCCAGCAGTCCAAGGGACAGGGGGTTCAATCAGCCCCAGCATTTT
- | TRBJ2-2 | TRBV20-1 | - | CSAYLIGDGELFF | TGCAGTGCTTACCTGATTGGAGACGGGGAGCTGTTTTTT
TRBD1 | TRBJ1-2 | TRBV29-1 | - | CSVEAVDREYYSYTF | TGCAGCGTTGAGGCAGTTGACAGGGAGTACTATAGCTACACCTTC
TRBD2 | TRBJ2-3 | TRBV9 | - | CASSVEGGGANFLTDTQYF | TGTGCCAGCAGCGTAGAGGGCGGGGGGGCCAATTTTTTGACAGATACGCAGTATTTT
- | TRBJ2-2 | TRBV25-1 | few | CASSEKPGAGNTGELFF | TGTGCCAGCAGTGAGAAACCCGGAGCGGGGAACACCGGGGAGCTGTTTTTT
- | TRBJ1-1 | TRBV7-9 | few | CASSQPGRTNTEAFF | TGTGCCAGCAGCCAACCGGGACGAACGAACACTGAAGCTTTCTTT
- | TRBJ1-5 | TRBV5-1 | - | CASSKGDNQPQHF | TGCGCCAGCAGCAAGGGCGACAATCAGCCCCAGCATTTT
TRBD1 | TRBJ2-3 | TRBV27 | few | CASSWTGWGNTADTQYF | TGTGCCAGCAGCTGGACAGGCTGGGGGAACACGGCAGATACGCAGTATTTT
TRBD2 | TRBJ2-7 | TRBV9 | - | CASSLSSGTSGPCEQYF | TGTGCCAGCAGCTTATCCTCCGGGACTAGCGGACCCTGCGAGCAGTACTTC
- | TRBJ2-1 | TRBV5-1 | few | CASKVGNHGGLYNEQFF | TGCGCCAGCAAGGTCGGGAATCACGGGGGCCTCTACAATGAGCAGTTCTTC
- | TRBJ1-5 | TRBV6-5 | - | CASTLAAGNQPQHF | TGTGCCAGCACCCTGGCGGCTGGCAATCAGCCCCAGCATTTT
TRBD1 | TRBJ2-5 | TRBV4-2 | - | CAGRMGTGGDQETQYF | TGTGCCGGCAGAATGGGGACAGGGGGAGACCAAGAGACCCAGTACTTC
TRBD1 | TRBJ2-3 | TRBV6-1 | few | CASSPTSRDRASTDTQYF | TGTGCCAGCAGTCCTACGAGCCGGGACAGGGCTAGCACAGATACGCAGTATTTT
TRBD1 | TRBJ1-2 | TRBV6-1 | - | CASSNRDRAEDYTF | TGTGCCAGCAGTAACCGGGACAGGGCTGAGGACTACACCTTC
- | TRBJ2-7 | TRBV29-1 | - | CSVRLQSSYEQYF | TGCAGCGTGAGGCTCCAGAGCTCCTACGAGCAGTACTTC
- | TRBJ2-7 | TRBV5-4 | - | CASSSGAGLNNEQYF | TGTGCCAGCAGCTCAGGGGCAGGGTTAAACAATGAGCAGTACTTC
TRBD1 | TRBJ1-2 | TRBV11-2 | - | CASSLEAGGYGYTF | TGTGCCAGCAGCTTAGAGGCAGGGGGCTATGGCTACACCTTC
TRBD2 | TRBJ2-7 | TRBV28 | many | CATFAGTSAYEQYF | TGTGCCACCTTTGCTGGGACTAGCGCCTACGAGCAGTACTTC
- | TRBJ2-3 | TRBV2 | - | CASSETRRGFTSADTQYF | TGTGCCAGCAGTGAAACTCGACGGGGATTCACTTCCGCAGATACGCAGTATTTT
- | TRBJ2-3 | TRBV21-1 | - | CASSKEGSGYTDTQYF | TGTGCCAGCAGCAAAGAGGGTAGCGGTTACACAGATACGCAGTATTTT
TRBD2 | TRBJ2-7 | TRBV28 | - | CASSLSSLLGLGDDEQYF | TGTGCCAGCAGTTTGTCTTCGCTCCTGGGACTAGGTGATGACGAGCAGTACTTC
- | TRBJ2-2 | TRBV12-3/TRBV12-4 | few | CASRQGYTGELFF | TGTGCCAGCAGGCAGGGCTACACCGGGGAGCTGTTTTTT